Below are 20 T cell receptor beta chains sequenced from a single sample in a study of blood T cell repertoires in COVID-19. Profiled with immunoSEQ multiplex PCR; TCRdb holds only in-frame clones, not every one. The data show 75,000 to 95,000 clones, with around four fifths seen just once and around 3.1% held by the top ten. The source material was peripheral blood. The receptors originated from a man aged 45-60 years with acute or convalescent COVID-19.

The CDR3 DNA is TGTGCCAGCAGCTTGGCTCAGGGGGAAAATGGCTACACCTTC. It yields the protein CASSLAQGENGYTF. V usage is TRBV5-4 and J usage is TRBJ1-2; TRBD1 matches at 7 bases. Germline lookup yields CDR1 SGHNT and CDR2 YYREEE (reference sequence). Unmatched junction bases numbered 5, after V lost 0 bases and J lost 6 bases. This CDR3 spans 14 amino acids. Combining the CDR3 with reference TRBV5-4 and TRBJ1-2 gives the whole variable domain ETGVTQSPTHLIKTRGQQVTLRCSSQSGHNTVSWYQQALGQGPQFIFQYYREEENGRGNFPPRFSGLQFPNYSSELNVNALELDDSALYLCASSLAQGENGYTFGSGTRLTVV.

This clone was recorded a few times. V is TRBV5-1 and J is TRBJ1-6; D is perhaps TRBD1 (5 bases). The CDR3 has 15 amino acids. Germline CDR1 reads SGHRS; CDR2 reads YFSETQ. Trimming stripped 7 bases from V and 5 bases from J, with 16 bases between. CDR3 sequence: CASALRGENNSPLHF. CDR3 bases: TGCGCCAGCGCACTTCGGGGGGAGAATAATTCACCCCTCCACTTT.

The chain employs TRBV6-1 and TRBJ1-1, with TRBD1 identical over 10 bases. With V trimmed by 3 bases and J by 5 bases, 3 bases remained unmatched. The CDR3 sequence is 14 residues long. Germline V lookup: CDR1 MNHNS, CDR2 SASEGT. CDR3 sequence: CASSETGGRTEAFF. As DNA, the CDR3 is TGTGCCAGCAGTGAGACAGGGGGCCGGACTGAAGCTTTCTTT.

The chain is built from TRBV7-8 and TRBJ1-2, with 7 bases lining up with TRBD1. CDR1 and CDR2 (germline): SGHVS, FQNEAQ. J gave up 3 bases and V 3 bases, and 7 bases lay outside the gene matches. The CDR3 has 15 amino acids. This CDR3 reads CASSLADREDYGYTF. CDR3 nucleotides: TGTGCCAGCAGCTTGGCCGACAGGGAGGACTATGGCTACACCTTC.

This clone came up a few times. As DNA, the CDR3 is TGTGCCAGCAGTCCCTGGACAGGGAGCACTGAAGCTTTCTTT. It translates to CASSPWTGSTEAFF. The genes are TRBV27 and TRBJ1-1, with 8 bases lining up with TRBD1. J was trimmed by 4 bases and V by 5 bases; bases with no gene match: 6. Germline V CDR1 and CDR2: MNHEY, SMNVEV (reference sequence). The CDR3 is 14 residues long.

The rearrangement joins TRBV19 to TRBJ1-2; tentatively, D is TRBD1 (6 bases). Germline V gene sequence: CDR1 LNHDA, CDR2 SQIVND (reference sequence). Trimming took 4 bases from V and 5 from J, leaving 17 bases between them. The CDR3 spans 15 residues. The DNA of the CDR3 is TGTGCCAGTAGTAAGGACAGAGAATTTGGATATGGCTACACCTTC. Translated: CASSKDREFGYGYTF.

Comments on this clone: One end of the junction varies from germline; a read error may be responsible. V usage is TRBV9 and J usage is TRBJ2-3; 15 bases align to TRBD2. Germline V lookup: CDR1 SGDLS, CDR2 YYNGEE. The length of the CDR3 is 17 residues. CDR3 residues: CASSFGLAGGQGDTQYF. In nucleotides, the CDR3 is TGCGCCAGCAGCTTTGGACTAGCGGGGGGGCAGGGGGATACGCAGTATTTT.

The CDR3 DNA reads as TGTGCCAGCAGCTCAAAAGGGACATCGAACACCGGGGAGCTGTTTTTT. This codes for CASSSKGTSNTGELFF. This rearrangement joins TRBV11-3 to TRBJ2-2; a weak D match, TRBD1 (6 bases). CDR1 is SGHNT, CDR2 YENEEA, per germline. This CDR3 is built from 16 residues. V was clipped by 4 bases and J by 0 bases, with 12 bases between them.

The V and J genes are TRBV6-6 and TRBJ1-5; D not certain. This CDR3 comprises 13 residues. Trimming took off 4 bases at V and 5 bases at J, with 9 bases between the two ends. Germline values: CDR1 MNHNY, CDR2 SVGAGI (reference sequence). CDR3 DNA sequence: TGTGCCAGCAGTTCCCCCCCGGATCAGCCCCAGCATTTT. Residues: CASSSPPDQPQHF.

The table lists this clone with a count of one. This chain joins TRBV5-1 and TRBJ1-2; TRBD1 matches at 7 bases. The germline CDR1 and CDR2 sequences are SGHRS and YFSETQ. V trimming: 0 bases; J trimming: 2 bases; junction bases outside the gene matches: 1. The CDR3 sequence is 14 residues long. CDR3 residues: CASSLATGNYGYTF. The CDR3 region has the DNA TGCGCCAGCAGCTTGGCGACAGGGAACTATGGCTACACCTTC.

The rearrangement links TRBV27 to TRBJ1-5, with D perhaps matching TRBD1 (5 bases). The germline V gene encodes CDR1 MNHEY and CDR2 SMNVEV (reference sequence). V lost 6 bases to trimming and J lost 5 bases, with 20 bases between them. This CDR3 spans 16 amino acids. DNA for the CDR3: TGTGCCAGCAGCTATACCTCAGGGTACTCCCATCAGCCCCAGCATTTT. Its protein is CASSYTSGYSHQPQHF.

V gene TRBV19 combines with J gene TRBJ1-1; tentatively, D is TRBD1 (6 bases). Germline CDR1 is LNHDA and CDR2 is SQIVND (reference sequence). V lost 1 base to trimming and J lost 1 base, with 10 bases between them. The CDR3 has 15 amino acids. The CDR3 DNA reads TGTGCCAGTAGTATAGGTGGGGGGGCGAACACTGAAGCTTTCTTT. Amino acids: CASSIGGGANTEAFF.

Here the CDR3 reads CASSFSNYGYTF. In DNA form, the CDR3 reads TGTGCCAGCAGTTTCTCTAACTATGGCTACACCTTC. The rearrangement links TRBV27 to TRBJ1-2; no definite D call. V was clipped by 3 bases and J by 0 bases, with 2 bases between them. CDR3 length: 12 amino acids. Germline loops: CDR1 MNHEY, CDR2 SMNVEV (reference sequence).

The chain recombines TRBV9 with TRBJ2-5, with TRBD2 as a possible D gene (6 bases). The CDR3 sequence is 14 residues long. In germline, CDR1 is SGDLS, CDR2 YYNGEE. The V end was cut by 3 bases, the J end by 4 bases, with 13 bases between. The DNA for the CDR3 is TGTGCCAGCAGCGCCGACGGAGGGCTAGAGACCCAGTACTTC. Protein sequence: CASSADGGLETQYF.

In DNA, the CDR3 is TGTGCCACGGACCCCTGCGACAGGGCGCCTAGCACAGATACGCAGTATTTT. Translating gives CATDPCDRAPSTDTQYF. The chain carries TRBV3-1 (or the pseudogene TRBV3-2) and TRBJ2-3; 7 bases are a match to TRBD1. This CDR3 is built from 17 residues. In germline, CDR1 is LGHDT, CDR2 YNNKEL (reference sequence). J lost 0 bases, V lost 10 bases, and 16 bases had no gene match.

The chain combines TRBV27 with TRBJ2-1; 12 bases are a match to TRBD2. CDR1 and CDR2 (germline): MNHEY, SMNVEV (reference sequence). Losses at the gene ends were 5 bases for V and 7 bases for J; bases not matched to a gene: 6. The CDR3 length is 15 residues. The CDR3 protein is CASSVLLAGGNEQFF. The CDR3, as DNA: TGTGCCAGCAGTGTCCTACTAGCGGGAGGAAATGAGCAGTTCTTC.

The rearrangement uses TRBV7-2 and TRBJ1-2; 8 positions agree with TRBD1. With 4 bases clipped from V and 4 bases from J, the junction kept 17 bases outside the gene matches. Per germline, CDR1 SGHTA and CDR2 FQGNSA. The CDR3 runs 18 residues. The CDR3 sequence is CASSYAGQGTLGLYGYTF. In nucleotides, the CDR3 is TGTGCCAGCAGCTACGCCGGACAGGGAACTCTAGGGCTCTATGGCTACACCTTC.

The gene calls are TRBV6-4 and TRBJ2-1; the match to TRBD1 covers 7 bases. The V segment lost 5 bases and the J segment 0 bases; nucleotides outside the gene matches: 7. Germline lookup yields CDR1 MRHNA and CDR2 SNTAGT. The CDR3 loop spans 16 amino acids. The CDR3, as DNA: TGTGCCAGCAGTCGCACAGGGGCGGGCTCCTACAATGAGCAGTTCTTC. Translation gives CASSRTGAGSYNEQFF.

This sequence joins TRBV14 and TRBJ1-4; no firm D call. V was cut by 3 bases and J by 8 bases, with 13 bases left in between. Per the germline V gene, CDR1 is SGHDN and CDR2 is FVKESK. CDR3 length equals 14 residues. The CDR3 nucleotides read TGTGCCAGCAGCCAGATGTTATCTACGGAAAAACTGTTTTTT. Residues: CASSQMLSTEKLFF.

The chain recombines TRBV19 with TRBJ1-1; TRBD1 matches 7 bases. CDR3 size: 15 residues. The germline gives CDR1 LNHDA, CDR2 SQIVND (reference sequence). V lost 6 bases, J lost 0 bases, and 7 bases stayed unmatched. The CDR3 DNA is TGTGCCAGTAGCCTGGGACAGACTATGAACACTGAAGCTTTCTTT. This codes for CASSLGQTMNTEAFF.